This TCR beta chain is drawn from a study of human T cells and chemical hapten exposure. This clonotype has a count of ten or more. Time point given: pre-sensitization, week 0. Treatment described: therapeutic diphenylcyclopropenone sensitization with weekly scalp DPC. Whole blood that had not been fractionated was the source of extracted total RNA. The CDR3 totals 14 residues. V lost 6 bases, J lost 1 base, and 12 bases lay in between. Germline loops: CDR1 DFQATT, CDR2 SNEGSKA (reference sequence). TCRdb fed the RACE reads into MiXCR, producing one record per CDR3 protein. The sample has 35,000 or so distinct CDR3 sequences; approximately 10% are singletons.

The receptor comes from a man between 45 and 60 years old with alopecia areata. Some clones in this sample may be carry-over from other donors' samples. The chain is built from TRBV20-1 and TRBJ2-2; D is unclear. Source: whole blood, taken in connection with sensitization to the hapten diphenylcyclopropenone (DPC). CDR3: CSAPDPMNTGELFF. The CDR3 DNA follows: TGCAGTGCCCCCGACCCGATGAACACCGGGGAGCTGTTTTTT.